The present T cell receptor (beta chain) was sequenced within a study of T cell responses to AZD1222 COVID-19 vaccine. Study-level findings and limits: Dominant CD4 TCR responses targeted spike regions 160-218 and 743-854. Only a handful of individuals given AZD1222 were seropositive at baseline. Elevations in Spike-specific TCR breadth and depth followed administration of two AZD1222 doses.

Some clones are missing from TCRdb's copy, which holds only in-frame ones; the method was immunoSEQ multiplex PCR. In the table there are 96,000 or so clones, 89% of which are singletons. Remarks on this clone: Its antigen is not identified.

Trimming removed 0 bases at V and 4 bases at J, with 7 bases between. The CDR3 sequence is 14 residues long. Germline values: CDR1 MNHEY, CDR2 SVGAGI. The V call is TRBV6-5, the J call TRBJ1-3; D not resolved. Material: peripheral blood, obtained on day 0 of AZD1222 vaccination. This clonotype was sampled from an adult in good health. The CDR3: CASSYSSTGNTIYF. DNA for the CDR3: TGTGCCAGCAGTTACTCGAGCACCGGAAACACCATATATTTT.